This T cell receptor (beta chain) emerged from a study of PD-L1 blockade in urothelial cancer. Here immunoSEQ multiplex PCR was the method, and the copy in TCRdb shows in-frame clones only, minus some. Here the sample spans 60,000 or so clones, roughly 82% being singletons. This sequence was found in a man aged 65 to 79 with urothelial cancer. The sample consisted of PBMCs, taken around atezolizumab (anti-PD-L1) treatment.

As DNA, the CDR3 is TGCGCCAGCAGTCACCATGGGACAGGTTTTTACAATGAGCAGTTCTTC. Protein sequence: CASSHHGTGFYNEQFF. The rearrangement uses TRBV23-1 and TRBJ2-1, with 8 bases matching TRBD1. TRBV23-1 is given ORF status, its function remaining uncertain. The CDR3 length is 16 residues. V was clipped by 3 bases and J by 4 bases; unmatched bases: 8.